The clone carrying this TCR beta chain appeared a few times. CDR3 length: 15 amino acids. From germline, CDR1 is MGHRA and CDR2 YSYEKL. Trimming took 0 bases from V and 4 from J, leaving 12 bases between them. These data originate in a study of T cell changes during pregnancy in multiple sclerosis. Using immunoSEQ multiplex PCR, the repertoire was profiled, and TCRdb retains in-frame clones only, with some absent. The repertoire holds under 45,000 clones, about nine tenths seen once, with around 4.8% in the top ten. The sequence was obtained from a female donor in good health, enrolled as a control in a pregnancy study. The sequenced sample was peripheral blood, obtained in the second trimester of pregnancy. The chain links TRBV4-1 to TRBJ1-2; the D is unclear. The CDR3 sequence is CASSQDHRGFYGYTF. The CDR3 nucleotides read TGCGCCAGCAGCCAAGATCATAGAGGGTTCTATGGCTACACCTTC.